The TCR beta chain described here comes from a study of blood T cell repertoires in COVID-19. Study background: The United States, Italy and Spain provided the acute and convalescent COVID-19 samples. In each case, the material was cDNA or gDNA derived from T cells, B-cell-depleted T cells, or PBMCs.

The germline V gene has CDR1 ENHRY and CDR2 SYGVKD. CDR3 size: 19 residues. The V and J ends lost 5 bases and 0 bases, in that order; junction bases with no gene match: 7. Per the original methods: By means of reference gene primer amplification, nucleated cell counts were estimated. Profiled with immunoSEQ multiplex PCR; TCRdb holds only in-frame clones, not every one. That table furnishes V, J and clone size, whereas the DNA furnished D and trimming. There are tens of thousands of clones in the sample; 80% to 90% occur only once, and 5% to 6.5% lies in the top ten. J is TRBJ2-6 and V is TRBV10-3, with 13 bases that match TRBD2. Sequencing was carried out using peripheral blood. This TCR derives from a man aged 50-60 years with active COVID-19. The CDR3 loop reads CAISSMGLAGSSGANVLTF. CDR3 bases: TGTGCCATCAGTTCCATGGGACTAGCGGGGTCCTCTGGGGCCAACGTCCTGACTTTC.